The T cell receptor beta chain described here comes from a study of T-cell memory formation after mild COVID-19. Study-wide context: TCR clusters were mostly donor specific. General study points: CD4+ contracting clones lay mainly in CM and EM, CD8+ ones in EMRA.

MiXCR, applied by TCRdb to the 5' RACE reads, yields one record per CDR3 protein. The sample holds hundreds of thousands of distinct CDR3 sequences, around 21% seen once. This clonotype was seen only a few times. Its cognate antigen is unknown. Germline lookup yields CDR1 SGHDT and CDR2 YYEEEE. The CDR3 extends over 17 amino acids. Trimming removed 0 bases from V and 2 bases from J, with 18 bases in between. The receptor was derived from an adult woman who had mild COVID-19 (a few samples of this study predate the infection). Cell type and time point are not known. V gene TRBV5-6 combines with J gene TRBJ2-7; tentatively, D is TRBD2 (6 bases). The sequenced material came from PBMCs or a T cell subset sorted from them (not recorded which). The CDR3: CASSLESGRGTTYEQYF. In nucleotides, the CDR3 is TGTGCCAGCAGCTTGGAATCGGGTCGGGGGACCACCTACGAGCAGTACTTC.